The clone carrying this TCR beta chain was recorded many times. Its antigen is not identified. The CDR3 consists of 14 residues. V was trimmed by 2 bases and J by 5 bases, leaving 11 bases between them. Germline V gene data show CDR1 as SGHTA and CDR2 as FQGTGA. The entry originates in a study of T cells in Graves' hyperthyroidism and ophthalmopathy. Study context: Peripheral blood was acquired at first diagnosis, ahead of any therapy whatsoever.

General observations from the study: Through a model of 13 V-J features, ophthalmopathy was separated from stable hyperthyroidism.

Amplification of TCR beta CDR3 regions used RNA as the template. RT-PCR in the first round (using the HTBI primer set) targeted the TCR CDR3. One entry per CDR3 protein results from TCRdb running MiXCR on the multiplex PCR reads. The table shows roughly 200,000 distinct CDR3 sequences, with around 17% occurring only once. The chain employs TRBV7-3 and TRBJ2-3; D is possibly TRBD2 (7 bases). The TCR originated in a man aged 35 to 55 with Graves' hyperthyroidism. Sequencing was carried out using blood. CDR3: CASSLGGALDTQYF. In DNA form, the CDR3 reads TGTGCCAGCAGCTTAGGGGGGGCCCTAGATACGCAGTATTTT.